The clone carrying this TCR beta chain was recorded a few times. 2 million PBMCs stored at -80 C were the source of the unsorted libraries. This entry belongs to a study of neurological immune-mediated disorders. Germline CDR1 reads SGHTA; CDR2 reads FQGNSA. The CDR3 length is 13 residues. V lost 3 bases and J lost 5, with 10 bases in between. Synthesis of cDNA was carried out by template-switch 5'RACE. The reaction used 10-nucleotide random UMIs. A single record per CDR3 protein comes from TCRdb applying MiXCR to the 5' RACE reads. The repertoire holds 110,000 or so distinct CDR3 sequences, with approximately 3.2% as singletons.

Sequencing was performed on PBMCs. The receptor was isolated from a woman between 25 and 40 years old with multiple sclerosis. V is TRBV7-2 and J is TRBJ1-2; possible D gene TRBD1, 5 bases. DNA for the CDR3: TGTGCCAGCAGCTTTTCGGGGGGTTATGGCTACACCTTC. Amino acid sequence: CASSFSGGYGYTF.